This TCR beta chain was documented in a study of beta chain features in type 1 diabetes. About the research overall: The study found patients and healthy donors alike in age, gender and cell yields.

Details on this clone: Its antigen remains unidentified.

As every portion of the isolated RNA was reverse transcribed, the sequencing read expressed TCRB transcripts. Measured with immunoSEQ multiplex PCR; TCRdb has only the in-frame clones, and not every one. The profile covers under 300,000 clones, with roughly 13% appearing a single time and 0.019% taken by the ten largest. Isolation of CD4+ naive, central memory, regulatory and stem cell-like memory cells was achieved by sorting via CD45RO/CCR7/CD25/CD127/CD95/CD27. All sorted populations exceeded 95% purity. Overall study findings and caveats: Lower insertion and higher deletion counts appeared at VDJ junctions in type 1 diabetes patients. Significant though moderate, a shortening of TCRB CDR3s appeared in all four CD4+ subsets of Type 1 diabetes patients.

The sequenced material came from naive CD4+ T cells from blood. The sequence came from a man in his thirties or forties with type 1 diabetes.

The CDR3, as DNA: TGTGCCAGCAGCAATCCCGGGACTAGCGTCCAAGAGACCCAGTACTTC. It encodes CASSNPGTSVQETQYF. The chain is built from TRBV7-9 and TRBJ2-5, with 10 bases fitting TRBD2. The CDR3 has 16 amino acids. Germline CDR1 and CDR2: SEHNR and FQNEAQ (reference sequence). Losses at the gene ends were 5 bases for V and 1 base for J; bases not matched to a gene: 7. The full variable domain, completed using reference TRBV7-9 and TRBJ2-5, is DTGVSQNPRHKITKRGQNVTFRCDPISEHNRLYWYRQTLGQGPEFLTYFQNEAQLEKSRLLSDRFSAERPKGSFSTLEIQRTEQGDSAMYLCASSNPGTSVQETQYFGPGTRLLVL.